This T cell receptor beta chain stems from a study of cytomegalovirus exposure and HLA in healthy donors. Whole-study findings and limits: The classifier reportedly diagnosed cytomegalovirus status with high sensitivity and specificity. The finding came from a later analysis; first-cohort TCR clusters tended to co-occur in the approximately 120 validation repertoires.

Comment on this clone: Its antigen is undetermined.

Germline V lookup: CDR1 SGHNT, CDR2 YYREEE (reference sequence). Trimming took 2 bases from V and 0 from J, leaving 9 bases between them. There are 15 residues in the CDR3. Libraries were prepared by immunoSEQ multiplex PCR; TCRdb keeps only in-frame clonotypes and omits some of them. The sample lists about 110,000 clones; approximately 89% were seen once. The sequence derives from a woman under 30 in good health and CMV-seronegative. The sequenced sample consisted of PBMCs. The chain couples TRBV5-4 to TRBJ1-3, with D tentatively TRBD1 (6 bases). CDR3 in DNA: TGTGCCAGCAGCTTAGAGGGGGTCTCTGGAAACACCATATATTTT. Translating it yields CASSLEGVSGNTIYF. Full variable domain (missing parts from reference TRBV5-4 and TRBJ1-3): ETGVTQSPTHLIKTRGQQVTLRCSSQSGHNTVSWYQQALGQGPQFIFQYYREEENGRGNFPPRFSGLQFPNYSSELNVNALELDDSALYLCASSLEGVSGNTIYFGEGSWLTVV.